Shown below are 31 T cell receptor beta chains from a single sample sequenced in a study of T-cell reconstitution after alpha-beta-depleted transplantation in children. Preparation of the TCRbeta library was carried out with unique molecular identifiers. Via MiXCR, TCRdb re-called the PCR reads, giving one row per CDR3 protein. This table has roughly 500,000 distinct CDR3 sequences, around 18% appearing once. Specimen: PBMCs from the stem cell graft donor, collected from the stem cell graft. These receptors originate from a human donor who donated a stem cell graft to a child with acute lymphoblastic leukemia.

This chain connects TRBV7-6 to TRBJ1-1; D is perhaps TRBD1 (6 bases). With 1 base removed from V and 13 bases from J, the gap between germline ends came to 16 bases. The CDR3 totals 13 residues. In germline, CDR1 is SGHVS, CDR2 FNYEAQ. CDR3 residues: CASSLGTPEGVFF. The CDR3 nucleotides read TGTGCCAGCAGCTTAGGGACTCCTGAGGGGGTTTTCTTT. The entire variable domain, with the rest obtained from reference TRBV7-6 and TRBJ1-1, is as follows: GAGVSQSPRYKVTKRGQDVALRCDPISGHVSLYWYRQALGQGPEFLTYFNYEAQQDKSGLPNDRFSAERPEGSISTLTIQRTEQRDSAMYRCASSLGTPEGVFFGQGTRLTVV.

The chain recombines TRBV20-1 with TRBJ2-7; D might be TRBD1 or TRBD2, each matching 5 bases. Germline CDR1 reads DFQATT; CDR2 reads SNEGSKA (reference sequence). Deletions cut 6 bases from V and 2 bases from J, with 17 bases between. The CDR3 extends over 14 amino acids. The DNA for the CDR3 is TGCAGTGCGGGGCTGGGAGTAGGGCCCTACGAGCAGTACTTC. This encodes CSAGLGVGPYEQYF.

This clonotype was observed a few times. The chain carries TRBV29-1 and TRBJ2-4, with a tentative D call TRBD2 (5 bases). This CDR3 region has 13 residues. CDR1 is SQVTM and CDR2 is ANQGSEA in the germline V gene. The V end lost 8 bases, the J end lost 2 bases, and 13 bases lay between the germline ends. CDR3 DNA sequence: TGCAGCTATCGAGGGTTACCCAAAAACATTCAGTACTTC. This sequence encodes CSYRGLPKNIQYF.

V gene TRBV7-3 combines with J gene TRBJ2-1, with TRBD1 matching 9 bases. CDR1 and CDR2 (germline): SGHTA, FQGTGA. The CDR3 is 14 amino acids. V gave up 5 bases and J gave up 5 bases; unmatched junction bases: 4. CDR3 sequence (DNA): TGTGCCAGCAGCGGGACAGGGCGGGACAATGAGCAGTTCTTC. It encodes CASSGTGRDNEQFF.

The chain joins TRBV11-3 to TRBJ2-2; 11 positions agree with TRBD2. CDR3 length equals 17 residues. Germline lookup yields CDR1 SGHNT and CDR2 YENEEA. J gave up 5 bases and V 5 bases, and 10 bases lay outside the gene matches. CDR3: CASSPDLAGGPTGELFF. In DNA form, the CDR3 reads TGTGCCAGCAGCCCCGACTTAGCGGGAGGGCCGACCGGGGAGCTGTTTTTT.

The genes are TRBV5-5 and TRBJ2-3; tentatively, D is TRBD2 (5 bases). The CDR3 covers 15 residues. Germline V gives CDR1 SGHKS, CDR2 YYEKEE (reference sequence). Trimming shortened V by 3 bases and J by 4 bases, and 15 bases separated the two germline ends. CDR3: CASSSGPGLADTQYF. The CDR3 coding sequence is TGTGCCAGCAGCTCCGGCCCGGGGTTGGCAGATACGCAGTATTTT.

This clonotype was seen a few times. The CDR3 nucleotides read TGTGCCAGCAGTTCGACTAGCCTATACAATGAGCAGTTCTTC. Its protein product is CASSSTSLYNEQFF. The genes are TRBV12-3 or TRBV12-4 and TRBJ2-1, with TRBD2 matching over 7 bases. The CDR3 consists of 14 residues. V gave up 4 bases and J gave up 4 bases; unmatched junction bases: 4.

This clonotype was observed a few times. The CDR3 loop reads CASSPSTTGQGYTF. CDR3 sequence (DNA): TGTGCCAGCAGTCCCTCAACAACAGGGCAAGGCTACACCTTC. This chain connects TRBV12-3 or TRBV12-4 to TRBJ1-2, with D tentatively TRBD1 (6 bases). This CDR3 is 14 amino acids long. Trimming took 5 bases from V and 8 from J, leaving 18 bases between them.

V usage is TRBV7-9 and J usage is TRBJ2-5; 9 nucleotides line up with TRBD2. This CDR3 comprises 16 residues. The V segment lost 2 bases and the J segment 1 base; nucleotides outside the gene matches: 5. CDR1 and CDR2 (germline): SEHNR, FQNEAQ (reference sequence). This CDR3 is CASSLRTSASQETQYF. DNA for the CDR3: TGTGCCAGCAGCTTAAGGACTAGCGCCTCCCAAGAGACCCAGTACTTC.

This clonotype showed up just a few times. The V gene is TRBV9, the J gene TRBJ2-1, with D unresolved. The germline V gene encodes CDR1 SGDLS and CDR2 YYNGEE. The V gene lost 4 bases and the J gene lost 10 bases, with 9 bases spanning the gap. There are 11 residues in the CDR3. CDR3 DNA: TGTGCCAGCAGCCCATCGGTAGAGCAGTTCTTC. Translating gives CASSPSVEQFF.

This clonotype was counted only a few times. J is TRBJ2-2 and V is TRBV7-9; 7 bases are shared with TRBD1. Germline CDR1 SEHNR, CDR2 FQNEAQ (reference sequence). Trimming at V came to 5 bases and at J to 1 base, leaving 10 bases not matched to a gene. This CDR3 spans 17 amino acids. The CDR3 reads CASSDTAGTVNTGELFF. DNA for the CDR3: TGTGCCAGCAGCGACACGGCCGGGACAGTGAACACCGGGGAGCTGTTTTTT.

V usage is TRBV7-3 and J usage is TRBJ2-1, with 8 bases that match TRBD2. V trimming: 5 bases; J trimming: 5 bases; junction bases outside the gene matches: 8. Germline assignment: CDR1 SGHTA and CDR2 FQGTGA. The CDR3 is 15 amino acids. CDR3 residues: CASSPSSGTDNEQFF. The DNA of the CDR3 is TGTGCCAGCAGCCCGAGTAGCGGGACCGACAATGAGCAGTTCTTC. The full variable domain, rest sourced from reference TRBV7-3 and TRBJ2-1, is GAGVSQTPSNKVTEKGKYVELRCDPISGHTALYWYRQSLGQGPEFLIYFQGTGAADDSGLPNDRFFAVRPEGSVSTLKIQRTERGDSAVYLCASSPSSGTDNEQFFGPGTRLTVL.

This clonotype has just a few counts. The V gene is TRBV20-1, the J gene TRBJ2-7; TRBD1 matches 9 bases. V was pared by 6 bases and J by 7 bases, with 13 bases of the junction left unmatched. Germline V gene data show CDR1 as DFQATT and CDR2 as SNEGSKA (reference sequence). The CDR3 length is 14 residues. The CDR3 region has the DNA TGCAGTGCCGGGACAGGGTGGACTACGAGGGAGCAGTACTTC. Translating it yields CSAGTGWTTREQYF.

The rearrangement uses TRBV15 and TRBJ2-1; 9 bases line up with TRBD1. Germline V gene lookup returns CDR1 LNHNV and CDR2 YYDKDF (reference sequence). This CDR3 has 17 amino acids. V lost 3 bases to trimming and J lost 1 base; unmatched junction nucleotides: 7. The CDR3, as DNA: TGTGCCACCAGCAGGGGACAGGGTTGGGATTCCTACAATGAGCAGTTCTTC. Translating it yields CATSRGQGWDSYNEQFF.

The chain has TRBV7-2 and TRBJ2-7; D remains ambiguous. Germline V gene data show CDR1 as SGHTA and CDR2 as FQGNSA. CDR3 size: 15 residues. The germline V and J ends were trimmed by 3 bases and 0 bases, with 12 bases remaining between them. CDR3 coding DNA: TGTGCCAGCAGCTTGGAGTTTGGTAGCTCCTACGAGCAGTACTTC. Translation gives CASSLEFGSSYEQYF.

The V and J genes are TRBV20-1 and TRBJ2-3, with D perhaps TRBD2 (5 bases). CDR1 is DFQATT, CDR2 SNEGSKA, per germline (reference sequence). CDR3 size: 12 residues. The V gene lost 6 bases and the J gene lost 5 bases, with 12 bases spanning the gap. For the CDR3, the DNA is TGCAGTGCCCCGACTATCATAGATACGCAGTATTTT. This encodes CSAPTIIDTQYF.

The chain links TRBV12-3 or TRBV12-4 to TRBJ2-1; TRBD2 agrees at 9 bases. V shed 6 bases and J 11 bases; nucleotides not matched to a gene: 2. The CDR3 totals 11 residues. CDR3 protein: CASSLAGQQFF. The CDR3 DNA is TGTGCCAGCAGCCTAGCGGGGCAGCAGTTCTTC.

There are a few counts of this clonotype. The chain employs TRBV6-1 and TRBJ2-3; 11 bases align to TRBD2. After removal of 5 bases from V and 6 bases from J, the junction contained 7 bases not matched to a gene. The V gene's germline CDR1 is MNHNS and CDR2 SASEGT. The CDR3 is 15 amino acids. Here the CDR3 reads CASSLAGGVGDTQYF. CDR3 nucleotide sequence: TGTGCCAGCAGTCTAGCGGGAGGAGTAGGGGATACGCAGTATTTT.

V is TRBV20-1 and J is TRBJ1-2; D gene unclear. The CDR3 covers 18 residues. Germline V gene sequence: CDR1 DFQATT, CDR2 SNEGSKA (reference sequence). V was clipped by 0 bases and J by 1 base, with 21 bases between them. In nucleotides, the CDR3 is TGCAGTGCTAGAGAGAGTGAAACGACGGGGTACGTTAACTATGGCTACACCTTC. Translated, it gives CSARESETTGYVNYGYTF.

This clonotype came up a few times. The V gene is TRBV7-2, the J gene TRBJ2-5; 7 nucleotides line up with TRBD2. Germline loops: CDR1 SGHTA, CDR2 FQGNSA. The CDR3 has 13 residues. The junction had 3 bases not matched to a gene; V was cut back by 3 bases and J by 5 bases. The CDR3 reads CASSLVGRETQYF. The CDR3, as DNA: TGTGCCAGCAGCTTGGTCGGGAGGGAGACCCAGTACTTC.

This sequence joins TRBV7-9 and TRBJ2-7; TRBD2 might be the D (6 bases). The germline V and J ends were trimmed by 6 bases and 0 bases, with 18 bases remaining between them. Germline assignment: CDR1 SEHNR and CDR2 FQNEAQ (reference sequence). The CDR3 is made up of 16 amino acids. The CDR3 region is CASRLKEGSNSYEQYF. CDR3 bases: TGTGCCAGCAGGCTAAAGGAGGGGAGTAACTCCTACGAGCAGTACTTC. The complete variable domain, with remaining parts taken from reference TRBV7-9 and TRBJ2-7, reads DTGVSQNPRHKITKRGQNVTFRCDPISEHNRLYWYRQTLGQGPEFLTYFQNEAQLEKSRLLSDRFSAERPKGSFSTLEIQRTEQGDSAMYLCASRLKEGSNSYEQYFGPGTRLTVT.

This clonotype was detected only a few times. The chain carries TRBV12-3 or TRBV12-4 and TRBJ2-7; 8 bases are shared with TRBD2. J lost 6 bases, V lost 10 bases, and 11 bases had no gene match. CDR3 length equals 13 residues. As DNA, the CDR3 is TGTGCCACCAGCGCGGGGGGCATATTCGAGCAGTACTTC. Its translation is CATSAGGIFEQYF.

This clonotype was found many times. CDR3 sequence reads: CASSVGDTQYF. The DNA for the CDR3 is TGTGCCAGCAGCGTGGGAGATACGCAGTATTTT. The chain has TRBV9 and TRBJ2-3; no clear D. The CDR3 consists of 11 residues. Looked up from germline, CDR1 is SGDLS and CDR2 is YYNGEE. Between the trimmed V and J ends, which lost 2 bases and 5 bases, there was a span of 3 bases.

This clonotype has ten or more counts. V is TRBV7-2 and J is TRBJ2-7; perhaps TRBD1 as D (5 bases). The V end lost 5 bases, the J end lost 0 bases, and 11 bases lay between the germline ends. This CDR3 region has 14 residues. Looked up from germline, CDR1 is SGHTA and CDR2 is FQGNSA. The CDR3 region is CASSPRQTSYEQYF. In DNA form, the CDR3 reads TGTGCCAGCAGCCCTAGACAGACCTCCTACGAGCAGTACTTC.

This clonotype was seen at least ten times. CDR3 DNA sequence: TGTGCCAGCAGTTACTCGTGGGGGGTTGATTCACCCCTCCACTTT. Its protein is CASSYSWGVDSPLHF. The chain combines TRBV6-2 or TRBV6-3 with TRBJ1-6, with D perhaps TRBD1 (5 bases). Trimming removed 0 bases from V and 8 bases from J, with 11 bases in between. Germline-derived CDR1 and CDR2 are MNHEY and SVGEGT. This CDR3 contains 15 residues.

This clonotype was counted a few times. This chain uses TRBV19 with TRBJ2-4, with D possibly being TRBD1 or TRBD2 (5 bases each). This CDR3 region has 12 residues. V dropped 8 bases and J dropped 5 bases, with 10 bases sitting between them. CDR1 and CDR2 (germline): LNHDA, SQIVND (reference sequence). CDR3 loop: CASGTDENIQYF. Here the CDR3 DNA reads TGTGCCAGTGGGACGGACGAAAACATTCAGTACTTC. Complete variable domain (other parts from reference TRBV19 and TRBJ2-4): DGGITQSPKYLFRKEGQNVTLSCEQNLNHDAMYWYRQDPGQGLRLIYYSQIVNDFQKGDIAEGYSVSREKKESFPLTVTSAQKNPTAFYLCASGTDENIQYFGAGTRLSVL.

DNA of the CDR3: TGCGCCAGCAGCCCGGAACGGGGGGTACATGAAAAACTGTTTTTT. This sequence encodes CASSPERGVHEKLFF. The chain is built from TRBV5-1 and TRBJ1-4, with D perhaps matching TRBD1 (5 bases). CDR1 and CDR2 (germline): SGHRS, YFSETQ. This CDR3 contains 15 residues. With 4 bases removed from V and 6 bases from J, the gap between germline ends came to 16 bases.

The table lists this clonotype with a few counts. The chain uses TRBV5-6 and TRBJ1-5, with unresolved D. CDR1 is SGHDT, CDR2 YYEEEE, per germline. V lost 1 base to trimming and J lost 0 bases, with 11 bases between them. The CDR3 has 16 residues. CDR3 nucleotide sequence: TGTGCCAGCAGCTTGTCAGCTGCCTATAGCAATCAGCCCCAGCATTTT. As protein: CASSLSAAYSNQPQHF.

CDR3 nucleotides: TGCAGCGCCGCAGCCTTAACCGATGTCTCTGGGGCCAACGTCCTGACTTTC. Amino acids: CSAAALTDVSGANVLTF. V and J are TRBV29-1 and TRBJ2-6; D is undetermined. Germline V lookup: CDR1 SQVTM, CDR2 ANQGSEA. This CDR3 has 17 residues. Trimming left V 7 bases short and J 0 bases short, with 19 bases between.

This clonotype was seen a few times. The chain carries TRBV10-3 and TRBJ2-1; 13 bases align to TRBD2. Germline CDR1 and CDR2: ENHRY and SYGVKD. J gave up 4 bases and V 4 bases, and 4 bases lay outside the gene matches. CDR3 length: 16 residues. The CDR3 region is CAISGTSGGLYNEQFF. CDR3 DNA sequence: TGTGCCATCAGTGGGACTAGCGGGGGTTTGTACAATGAGCAGTTCTTC.

The CDR3 loop reads CASSSHGGLSPIRNEQFF. CDR3 DNA: TGTGCCAGCAGTTCCCATGGGGGACTGTCCCCCATCAGGAATGAGCAGTTCTTC. V and J are TRBV27 and TRBJ2-1; a weak D match, TRBD2 (6 bases). Germline V gene data show CDR1 as MNHEY and CDR2 as SMNVEV (reference sequence). The CDR3 sequence is 18 residues long. Trimming pared 4 bases from V and 7 bases from J, leaving 26 bases between.